The 19 T cell receptor beta chains below come from one sample, sequenced in a study of T cells after yellow fever vaccination. Using its own MiXCR run on the 5' RACE reads, TCRdb lists one record per CDR3 protein. The sample yields about 240,000 distinct CDR3 sequences, more than 3.5% seen once. Here the sequenced sample was PBMCs, taken 15 days after the yellow fever booster vaccination. The receptors come from a man younger than 35 who received the YFV17D yellow fever vaccine.

This clonotype was counted at least ten times. The chain recombines TRBV10-3 with TRBJ2-3; D is undetermined. Germline V gene sequence: CDR1 ENHRY, CDR2 SYGVKD. Trimming shortened V by 3 bases and J by 6 bases, and 19 bases separated the two germline ends. This CDR3 comprises 16 residues. In DNA form, the CDR3 reads TGTGCCATCAGTGAAACGAGGCTGGTTTCCACGGATACGCAGTATTTT. This codes for CAISETRLVSTDTQYF.

This clonotype came up many times. This chain links TRBV7-2 with TRBJ2-2; 9 nucleotides match TRBD2. Germline-derived CDR1 and CDR2 are SGHTA and FQGNSA. Trimming removed 6 bases from V and 3 bases from J; junction bases left unmatched: 8. The CDR3 totals 16 residues. The CDR3 is CASRVTSGSDTGELFF. CDR3 DNA sequence: TGTGCCAGCAGGGTGACTAGCGGATCGGACACCGGGGAGCTGTTTTTT.

The table lists this clonotype with many counts. CDR3 region: CSVWGGLESTEAFF. The CDR3 DNA reads TGCAGCGTTTGGGGCGGACTTGAGAGCACTGAAGCTTTCTTT. The V gene is TRBV29-1, the J gene TRBJ1-1, with D possibly matching TRBD1 (5 bases). With 5 bases removed from V and 4 bases from J, the gap between germline ends came to 17 bases. The CDR3 extends over 14 amino acids. Germline-derived CDR1 and CDR2 are SQVTM and ANQGSEA.

This clonotype was counted ten times or more. The chain couples TRBV11-2 to TRBJ2-1, with 8 nucleotides matching TRBD1. Germline-derived CDR1 and CDR2 are SGHAT and FQNNGV. This CDR3 has 16 residues. V lost 6 bases to trimming and J lost 12 bases; unmatched junction nucleotides: 19. CDR3 coding DNA: TGTGCCAGCAGACCGCGGACAGGGTCCTCCTCAATTGGGCAGTTCTTC. Protein: CASRPRTGSSSIGQFF.

This clonotype was observed many times. This chain joins TRBV7-9 and TRBJ1-5; D gene unclear. The germline V gene encodes CDR1 SEHNR and CDR2 FQNEAQ (reference sequence). This CDR3 spans 13 amino acids. V lost 6 bases, J lost 11 bases, and 17 bases lay in between. CDR3: CASSLTGQGAQHF. The CDR3 region has the DNA TGTGCCAGCAGTCTGACGGGCCAAGGAGCCCAGCATTTT.

This clonotype appeared many times. CDR3 sequence (DNA): TGCGCCAGCAGCTTGCTGAGTCGCGGAGAAAAACTGTTTTTT. Translating it yields CASSLLSRGEKLFF. This chain joins TRBV5-1 and TRBJ1-4, with D unclear. Germline-derived CDR1 and CDR2 are SGHRS and YFSETQ. The CDR3 extends over 14 amino acids. V lost 1 base and J 8 bases, leaving 12 bases between the germline ends.

The table lists this clonotype with many counts. The V call is TRBV19, the J call TRBJ2-5; D could derive from TRBD1 or TRBD2 (5 bases each). The V end was cut by 3 bases, the J end by 1 base, with 12 bases between. Germline V gives CDR1 LNHDA, CDR2 SQIVND (reference sequence). The CDR3 extends over 15 amino acids. The CDR3 DNA reads TGTGCCAGTAGTATGAGAGGGGTCCTCCAAGAGACCCAGTACTTC. Protein sequence: CASSMRGVLQETQYF.

This clonotype was recorded many times. The chain has TRBV7-9 and TRBJ1-1, with D tentatively TRBD1 (5 bases). The CDR3 is made up of 15 amino acids. V lost 3 bases and J 1 base, leaving 12 bases between the germline ends. Germline V gene sequence: CDR1 SEHNR, CDR2 FQNEAQ (reference sequence). The CDR3 protein is CASSFQGPPNTEAFF. CDR3 nucleotide sequence: TGTGCCAGCAGCTTCCAGGGACCGCCGAACACTGAAGCTTTCTTT.

This clonotype was seen many times. CDR3: CATSRQGYGYTF. The CDR3 DNA follows: TGTGCCACCAGCCGACAGGGTTATGGCTACACCTTC. The V gene is TRBV15, the J gene TRBJ1-2; 7 positions agree with TRBD1. CDR3 length: 12 amino acids. Germline lookup yields CDR1 LNHNV and CDR2 YYDKDF (reference sequence). V shed 5 bases and J 5 bases; nucleotides not matched to a gene: 2.

This clonotype has a count of ten or more. The gene calls are TRBV6-6 and TRBJ1-5; a weak D match, TRBD1 (5 bases). The length of the CDR3 is 14 residues. The V gene's germline CDR1 is MNHNY and CDR2 SVGAGI (reference sequence). V dropped 0 bases and J dropped 3 bases, with 6 bases sitting between them. CDR3 DNA sequence: TGTGCCAGCAGTTACTCGGGACCCAATCAGCCCCAGCATTTT. Protein product: CASSYSGPNQPQHF.

This clonotype was detected many times. This rearrangement joins TRBV7-9 to TRBJ1-1; D is unclear. The CDR3 is 11 amino acids. Germline assignment: CDR1 SEHNR and CDR2 FQNEAQ (reference sequence). The V gene lost 4 bases and the J gene lost 7 bases, with 7 bases spanning the gap. CDR3 nucleotides: TGTGCCAGCAGCTACCAGGTTGAAGCTTTCTTT. Translation: CASSYQVEAFF.

In its sample, this clonotype was seen many times. The chain joins TRBV12-3 or TRBV12-4 to TRBJ2-3; D is uncertain. The CDR3 consists of 13 residues. Trimming shortened V by 6 bases and J by 0 bases, and 7 bases separated the two germline ends. In nucleotides, the CDR3 is TGTGCCAGCAGGCCGGCTAGCACAGATACGCAGTATTTT. Translation: CASRPASTDTQYF.

This clonotype was observed at least ten times. This chain uses TRBV9 with TRBJ1-3; D gene unclear. The V gene lost 2 bases and the J gene lost 0 bases, with 9 bases spanning the gap. The CDR3 consists of 15 residues. In germline, CDR1 is SGDLS, CDR2 YYNGEE. The CDR3 DNA sequence: TGTGCCAGCAGCGTGATAGGCAACTCTGGAAACACCATATATTTT. Its protein is CASSVIGNSGNTIYF.

This clonotype was counted at least ten times. The chain recombines TRBV6-1 with TRBJ2-1, with a possible D match to TRBD2 (6 bases). The V end lost 2 bases, the J end lost 4 bases, and 18 bases lay between the germline ends. This CDR3 comprises 17 residues. Germline values: CDR1 MNHNS, CDR2 SASEGT. The CDR3 loop is CASSESGPGEIYNEQFF. The CDR3 DNA reads as TGTGCCAGCAGTGAATCAGGGCCGGGGGAAATATACAATGAGCAGTTCTTC.

The table lists this clonotype with many counts. V usage is TRBV10-3 and J usage is TRBJ1-5, with D unclear. Trimming removed 3 bases from V and 6 bases from J, with 9 bases in between. This CDR3 has 13 amino acids. CDR1 ENHRY and CDR2 SYGVKD come from the germline V gene. The CDR3 nucleotides are TGTGCCATCAGTGAAAACGCGCGTCAGCCCCAGCATTTT. Translated, it gives CAISENARQPQHF.

This clonotype was recorded many times. The rearrangement uses TRBV20-1 and TRBJ2-7; D tentatively reads TRBD1 or TRBD2 (5 bases each). This CDR3 has 14 amino acids. The V gene's germline CDR1 is DFQATT and CDR2 SNEGSKA (reference sequence). The ends were cut back, 4 bases at V and 3 bases at J, with 16 bases in the middle. CDR3 sequence: CSATRGIKLYEQYF. CDR3 in DNA: TGCAGTGCTACACGGGGCATCAAACTCTACGAGCAGTACTTC.

The rearrangement uses TRBV7-7 and TRBJ2-7; TRBD1 aligns across 9 bases. V was clipped by 5 bases and J by 6 bases; unmatched bases: 11. CDR3 length: 15 amino acids. Per the germline V gene, CDR1 is SSHAT and CDR2 is FNYEAQ (reference sequence). CDR3 DNA: TGTGCCAGCAGCCTAACTCCGGGACAGGGATCCGAGCAGTACTTC. Protein sequence: CASSLTPGQGSEQYF.

This clonotype was recorded many times. The V call is TRBV5-6, the J call TRBJ1-5, with TRBD1 as a possible D gene (5 bases). Germline CDR1 is SGHDT and CDR2 is YYEEEE. This CDR3 is built from 14 residues. V was clipped by 2 bases and J by 6 bases, with 12 bases between them. In nucleotides, the CDR3 is TGTGCCAGCAGCTTCGGAGGGGTCGGTCAGCCCCAGCATTTT. Its translation is CASSFGGVGQPQHF.

This clonotype was counted ten times or more. This chain links TRBV5-4 with TRBJ1-1; the D is unclear. CDR1 and CDR2 from the germline V gene are SGHNT and YYREEE (reference sequence). The length of the CDR3 is 14 residues. V lost 2 bases and J lost 0, with 8 bases in between. The CDR3 spells CASSFARVNTEAFF. The DNA of the CDR3 is TGTGCCAGCAGCTTCGCCAGAGTGAACACTGAAGCTTTCTTT.